This paragraph covers one T cell receptor (beta chain) sequence. From germline, CDR1 is MNHEY and CDR2 SVGAGI. The trim removed 6 bases at V and 1 base at J, leaving 5 bases unmatched. The CDR3 is 14 residues long. This entry comes from a study of T cell responses to AZD1222 COVID-19 vaccine. Study background: Pooled samples include second doses given at about 4 or 12 weeks.

Measured with immunoSEQ multiplex PCR; TCRdb has only the in-frame clones, and not every one. Of more than 85,000 clones in the sample, around 82% were seen once. The source is an adult in good health. V gene TRBV6-5 combines with J gene TRBJ1-1; 7 positions match TRBD1. The material was peripheral blood, obtained on day 0 of AZD1222 vaccination. The CDR3 bases are TGTGCCAGCAGCCAGCGGACAGGGAACACTGAAGCTTTCTTT. Amino acids: CASSQRTGNTEAFF.